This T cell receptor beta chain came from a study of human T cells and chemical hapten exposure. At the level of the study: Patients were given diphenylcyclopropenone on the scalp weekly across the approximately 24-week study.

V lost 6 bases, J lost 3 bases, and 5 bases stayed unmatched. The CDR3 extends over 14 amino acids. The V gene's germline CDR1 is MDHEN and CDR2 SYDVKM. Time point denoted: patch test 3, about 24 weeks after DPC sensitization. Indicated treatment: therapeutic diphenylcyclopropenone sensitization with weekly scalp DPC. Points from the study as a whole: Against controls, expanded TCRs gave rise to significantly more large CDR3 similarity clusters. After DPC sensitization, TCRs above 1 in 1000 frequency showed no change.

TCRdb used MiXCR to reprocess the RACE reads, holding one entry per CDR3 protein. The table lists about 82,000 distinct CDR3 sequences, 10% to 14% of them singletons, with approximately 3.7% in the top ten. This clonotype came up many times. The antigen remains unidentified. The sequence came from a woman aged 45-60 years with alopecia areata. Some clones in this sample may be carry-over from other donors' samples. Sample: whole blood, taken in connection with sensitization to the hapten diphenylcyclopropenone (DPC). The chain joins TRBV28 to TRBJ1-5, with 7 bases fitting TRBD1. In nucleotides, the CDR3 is TGTGCCAGCAGGGTGACAGGGCCCAATCAGCCCCAGCATTTT. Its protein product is CASRVTGPNQPQHF.